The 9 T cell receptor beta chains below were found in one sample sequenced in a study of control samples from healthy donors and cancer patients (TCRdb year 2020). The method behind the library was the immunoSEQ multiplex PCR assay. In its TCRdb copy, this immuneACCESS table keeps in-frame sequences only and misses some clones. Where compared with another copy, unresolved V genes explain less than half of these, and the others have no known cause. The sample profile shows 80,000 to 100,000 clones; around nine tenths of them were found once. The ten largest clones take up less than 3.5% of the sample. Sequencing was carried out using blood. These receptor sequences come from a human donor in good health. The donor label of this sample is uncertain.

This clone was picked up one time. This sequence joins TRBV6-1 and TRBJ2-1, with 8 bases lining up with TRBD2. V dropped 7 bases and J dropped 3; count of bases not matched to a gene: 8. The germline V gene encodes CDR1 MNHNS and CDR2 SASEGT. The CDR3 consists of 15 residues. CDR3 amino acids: CASMLSGANYNEQFF. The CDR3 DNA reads TGTGCCAGCATGCTTAGCGGGGCCAACTACAATGAGCAGTTCTTC.

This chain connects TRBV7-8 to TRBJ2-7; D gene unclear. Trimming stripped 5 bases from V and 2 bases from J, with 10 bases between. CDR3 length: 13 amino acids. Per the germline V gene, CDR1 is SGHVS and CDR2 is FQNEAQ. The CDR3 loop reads CASSPTSAYEQYF. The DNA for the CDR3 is TGTGCCAGCAGCCCAACCAGCGCCTACGAGCAGTACTTC.

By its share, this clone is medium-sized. DNA for the CDR3: TGCGCCAGCAGTGACAGGGAGGGACTTGATGGCTACACCTTC. Translated: CASSDREGLDGYTF. The rearrangement links TRBV10-2 to TRBJ1-2, with a possible D match to TRBD1 (5 bases). The CDR3 is 14 residues long. Germline-derived CDR1 and CDR2 are WSHSY and SAAADI. V shed 3 bases and J shed 6 bases, with 14 bases lying between them.

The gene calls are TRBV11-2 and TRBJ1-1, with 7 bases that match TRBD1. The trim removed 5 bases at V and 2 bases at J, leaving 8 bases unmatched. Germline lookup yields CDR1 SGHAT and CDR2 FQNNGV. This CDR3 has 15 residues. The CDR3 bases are TGTGCCAGCAGCACCGCGGGACAGTCTAACACTGAAGCTTTCTTT. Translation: CASSTAGQSNTEAFF.

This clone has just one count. The CDR3 reads CASSLRMYHGQAPTNQYF. Written as DNA, the CDR3 is TGTGCCAGCAGTTTGCGGATGTACCACGGACAGGCACCGACTAATCAGTACTTC. The chain uses TRBV27 and TRBJ2-4, with 7 bases identical to TRBD1. The CDR3 runs to 18 residues. CDR1 and CDR2 (germline): MNHEY, SMNVEV (reference sequence). Trimming took 3 bases from V and 12 from J; bases not matched to a gene: 23.

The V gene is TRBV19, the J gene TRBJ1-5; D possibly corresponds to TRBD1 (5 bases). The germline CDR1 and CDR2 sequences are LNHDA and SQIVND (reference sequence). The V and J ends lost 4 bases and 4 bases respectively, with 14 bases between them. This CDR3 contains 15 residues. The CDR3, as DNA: TGTGCCAGTAGTACCGCGGCAGGGAAAAATCAGCCCCAGCATTTT. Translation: CASSTAAGKNQPQHF. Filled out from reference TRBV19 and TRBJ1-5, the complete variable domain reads DGGITQSPKYLFRKEGQNVTLSCEQNLNHDAMYWYRQDPGQGLRLIYYSQIVNDFQKGDIAEGYSVSREKKESFPLTVTSAQKNPTAFYLCASSTAAGKNQPQHFGDGTRLSIL.

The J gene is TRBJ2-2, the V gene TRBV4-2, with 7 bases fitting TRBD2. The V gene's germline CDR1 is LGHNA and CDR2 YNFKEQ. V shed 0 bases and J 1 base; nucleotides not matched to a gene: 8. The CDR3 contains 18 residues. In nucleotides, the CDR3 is TGTGCCAGCAGCCAAGATCCCAGCGGGGTTCTGAACACCGGGGAGCTGTTTTTT. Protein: CASSQDPSGVLNTGELFF.

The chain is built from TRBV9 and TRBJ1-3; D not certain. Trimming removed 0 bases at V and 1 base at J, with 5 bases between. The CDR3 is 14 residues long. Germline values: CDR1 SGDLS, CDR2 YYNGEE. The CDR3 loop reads CASSVAESGNTIYF. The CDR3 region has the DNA TGTGCCAGCAGCGTAGCAGAATCTGGAAACACCATATATTTT.

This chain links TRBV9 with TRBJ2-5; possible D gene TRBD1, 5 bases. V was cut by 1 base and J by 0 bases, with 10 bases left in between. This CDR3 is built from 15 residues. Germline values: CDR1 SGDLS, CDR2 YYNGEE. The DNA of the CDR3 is TGTGCCAGCAGCGTACAGGGTGGCAACCAAGAGACCCAGTACTTC. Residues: CASSVQGGNQETQYF.